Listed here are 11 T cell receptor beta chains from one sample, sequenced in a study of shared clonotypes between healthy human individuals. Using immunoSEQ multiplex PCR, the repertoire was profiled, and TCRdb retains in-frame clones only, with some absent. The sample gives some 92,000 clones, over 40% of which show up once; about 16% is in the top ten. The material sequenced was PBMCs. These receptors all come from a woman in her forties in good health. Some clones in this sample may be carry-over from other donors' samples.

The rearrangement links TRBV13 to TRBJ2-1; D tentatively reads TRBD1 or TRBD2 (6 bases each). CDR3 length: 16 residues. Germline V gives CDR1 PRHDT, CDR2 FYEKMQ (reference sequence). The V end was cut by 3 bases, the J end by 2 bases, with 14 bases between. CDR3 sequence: CASSLGGRTAYNEQFF. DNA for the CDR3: TGTGCCAGCAGCTTGGGGGGACGGACAGCCTACAATGAGCAGTTCTTC. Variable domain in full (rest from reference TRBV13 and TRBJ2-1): AAGVIQSPRHLIKEKRETATLKCYPIPRHDTVYWYQQGPGQDPQFLISFYEKMQSDKGSIPDRFSAQQFSDYHSELNMSSLELGDSALYFCASSLGGRTAYNEQFFGPGTRLTVL.

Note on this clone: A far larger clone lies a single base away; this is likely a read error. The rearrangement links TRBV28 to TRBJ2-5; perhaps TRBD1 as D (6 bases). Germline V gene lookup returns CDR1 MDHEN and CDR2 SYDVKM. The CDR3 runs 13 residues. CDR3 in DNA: TGTGCCTGCAGTCGGCAGGGGTCGGAGACCCAGTACTTC. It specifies CACSRQGSETQYF.

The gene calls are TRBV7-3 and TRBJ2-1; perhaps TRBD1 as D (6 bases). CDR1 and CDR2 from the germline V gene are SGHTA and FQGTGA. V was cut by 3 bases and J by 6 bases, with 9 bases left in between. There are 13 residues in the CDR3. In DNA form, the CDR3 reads TGTGCCAGCAGCTTTCAGGGGAGCAATGAGCAGTTCTTC. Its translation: CASSFQGSNEQFF.

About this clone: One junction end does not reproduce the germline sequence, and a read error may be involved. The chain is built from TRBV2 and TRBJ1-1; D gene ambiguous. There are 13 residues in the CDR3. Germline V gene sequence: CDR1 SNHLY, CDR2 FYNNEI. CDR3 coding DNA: TGTGCCAACAGTGGTCGACAGAACACTGAAGCTTTCTTT. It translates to CANSGRQNTEAFF.

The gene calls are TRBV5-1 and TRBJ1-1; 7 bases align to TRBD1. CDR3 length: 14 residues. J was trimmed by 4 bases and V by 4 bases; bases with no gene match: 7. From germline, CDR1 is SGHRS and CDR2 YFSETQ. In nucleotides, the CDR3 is TGCGCCAGCAGCCCCCAGGGGGGCGTCACTGAAGCTTTCTTT. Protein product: CASSPQGGVTEAFF.

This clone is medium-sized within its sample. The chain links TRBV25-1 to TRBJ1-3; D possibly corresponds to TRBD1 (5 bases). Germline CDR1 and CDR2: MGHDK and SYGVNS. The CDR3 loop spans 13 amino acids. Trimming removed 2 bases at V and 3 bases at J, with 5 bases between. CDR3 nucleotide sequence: TGTGCCAGCAGTGAACAGGGTGGAAACACCATATATTTT. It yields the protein CASSEQGGNTIYF. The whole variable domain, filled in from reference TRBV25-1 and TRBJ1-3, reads EADIYQTPRYLVIGTGKKITLECSQTMGHDKMYWYQQDPGMELHLIHYSYGVNSTEKGDLSSESTVSRIRTEHFPLTLESARPSHTSQYLCASSEQGGNTIYFGEGSWLTVV.

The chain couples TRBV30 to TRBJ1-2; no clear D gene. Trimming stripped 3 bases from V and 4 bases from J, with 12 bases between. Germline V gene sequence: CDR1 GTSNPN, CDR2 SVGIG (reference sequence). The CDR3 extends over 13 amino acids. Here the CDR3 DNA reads TGTGCCTGGAGCCCGGGAAGACTCTATGGCTACACCTTC. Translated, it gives CAWSPGRLYGYTF.

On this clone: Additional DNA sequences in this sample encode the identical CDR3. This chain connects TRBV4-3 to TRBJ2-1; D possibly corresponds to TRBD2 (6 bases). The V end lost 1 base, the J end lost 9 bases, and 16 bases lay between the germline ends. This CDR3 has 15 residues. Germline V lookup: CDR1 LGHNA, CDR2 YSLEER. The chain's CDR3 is CASSQGVWGAGEQFF. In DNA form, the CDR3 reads TGCGCCAGCAGCCAAGGTGTCTGGGGAGCGGGTGAGCAGTTCTTC.

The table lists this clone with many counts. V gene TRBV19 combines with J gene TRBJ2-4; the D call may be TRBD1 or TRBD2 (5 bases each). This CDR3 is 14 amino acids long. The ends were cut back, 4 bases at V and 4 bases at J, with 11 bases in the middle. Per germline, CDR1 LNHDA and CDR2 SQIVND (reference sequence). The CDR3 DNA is TGTGCCAGTAGTAAGGGGACGGAAAAAAACATTCAGTACTTC. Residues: CASSKGTEKNIQYF.

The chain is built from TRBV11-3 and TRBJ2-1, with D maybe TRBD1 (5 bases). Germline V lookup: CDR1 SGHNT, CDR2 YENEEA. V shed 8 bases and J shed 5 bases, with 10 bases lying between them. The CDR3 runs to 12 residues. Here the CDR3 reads CASAGINNEQFF. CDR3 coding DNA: TGTGCCAGCGCAGGGATAAACAATGAGCAGTTCTTC.

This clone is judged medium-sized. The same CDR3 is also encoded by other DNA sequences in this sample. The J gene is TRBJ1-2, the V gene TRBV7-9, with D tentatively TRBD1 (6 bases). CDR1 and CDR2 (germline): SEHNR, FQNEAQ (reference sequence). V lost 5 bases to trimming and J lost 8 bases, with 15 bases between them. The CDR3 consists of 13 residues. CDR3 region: CASSPLGARGYTF. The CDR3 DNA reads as TGTGCCAGCAGCCCCTTGGGGGCCCGGGGCTACACCTTC. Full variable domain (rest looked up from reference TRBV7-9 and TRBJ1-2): DTGVSQNPRHKITKRGQNVTFRCDPISEHNRLYWYRQTLGQGPEFLTYFQNEAQLEKSRLLSDRFSAERPKGSFSTLEIQRTEQGDSAMYLCASSPLGARGYTFGSGTRLTVV.